One and the same sample provided the 10 T cell receptor beta chains below, sequenced in a study of regulatory T cells in long-lasting Graves disease. HTBI primers from iRepertoire and Arm-PCR of CDR3 regions yielded the TCR beta libraries. MiXCR, run by TCRdb on the multiplex PCR reads, gives a single entry per CDR3 protein. The data contain nearly 350,000 distinct CDR3 sequences, about 20% of them singletons. Documented time point: persistent/refractory GD, antithyroid drugs over 5 years with positive TRAb. Isolated PBMC RNA provided the starting material for the TCR library. Sequenced here: peripheral blood mononuclear cells (PBMCs), sampled when the disease was refractory, from a patient treated with antithyroid drugs. The receptors originated from a female donor with Graves disease.

This clonotype was found many times. The V call is TRBV20-1, the J call TRBJ2-5; possibly TRBD1 or TRBD2 for D (5 bases each). The CDR3 is made up of 12 amino acids. Germline loops: CDR1 DFQATT, CDR2 SNEGSKA (reference sequence). V lost 3 bases and J lost 5, with 10 bases in between. CDR3 sequence (DNA): TGCAGTGCTAGGGGACCGAGGGAGACCCAGTACTTC. Translating it yields CSARGPRETQYF.

The sample holds one count of this clonotype. The chain recombines TRBV19 with TRBJ2-7; D call uncertain. V lost 10 bases to trimming and J lost 8 bases, with 12 bases between them. Germline CDR1 and CDR2: LNHDA and SQIVND (reference sequence). This CDR3 is 10 amino acids long. CDR3 amino acids: CATVPWKQYF. The CDR3 nucleotides read TGTGCCACCGTCCCATGGAAGCAGTACTTC.

The chain combines TRBV7-9 with TRBJ2-2; 9 nucleotides line up with TRBD1. Trimming cost V 10 bases and J 0 bases; bases outside gene matches: 9. Germline CDR1 is SEHNR and CDR2 is FQNEAQ (reference sequence). The CDR3 extends over 16 amino acids. CDR3 sequence (DNA): TGTGCCACCGAGGGGGGGACAGGGACGAACACCGGGGAGCTGTTTTTT. Translation: CATEGGTGTNTGELFF. Looking up the rest from reference TRBV7-9 and TRBJ2-2 gives the full variable domain: DTGVSQNPRHKITKRGQNVTFRCDPISEHNRLYWYRQTLGQGPEFLTYFQNEAQLEKSRLLSDRFSAERPKGSFSTLEIQRTEQGDSAMYLCATEGGTGTNTGELFFGEGSRLTVL.

This clonotype was observed at least ten times. CDR3: CASKLDRGGQPQHF. The CDR3 region has the DNA TGTGCCAGCAAGCTGGACAGGGGAGGGCAGCCCCAGCATTTT. This rearrangement joins TRBV2 to TRBJ1-5, with 9 bases lining up with TRBD1. There are 14 residues in the CDR3. J was trimmed by 7 bases and V by 7 bases; bases with no gene match: 8. In germline, CDR1 is SNHLY, CDR2 FYNNEI.

In its sample, this clonotype was seen many times. The V gene is TRBV27, the J gene TRBJ2-7, with D tentatively TRBD1 or TRBD2 (5 bases each). CDR3 length: 14 residues. The germline V gene has CDR1 MNHEY and CDR2 SMNVEV (reference sequence). CDR3 nucleotides: TGTCTATCCCGCGGCAGGGAGAGCTCCTACGAGCAGTACTTC. This translates into CLSRGRESSYEQYF.

This clonotype has just a few counts. The DNA of the CDR3 is TGTGCCAGCAACCGAATTCTACTAGCGAACCAAGAGACCCAGTACTTC. Its translation: CASNRILLANQETQYF. The chain links TRBV5-6 to TRBJ2-5, with 7 bases fitting TRBD2. The CDR3 extends over 16 amino acids. Germline-derived CDR1 and CDR2 are SGHDT and YYEEEE. The V segment lost 6 bases and the J segment 0 bases; nucleotides outside the gene matches: 11.

This clonotype appeared many times. Written as DNA, the CDR3 is TGTGCCAGCAGTTCTGGCCCGACAGGGGGGAAAGAGACCCAGTACTTC. Translated: CASSSGPTGGKETQYF. This chain joins TRBV27 and TRBJ2-5; 9 bases map to TRBD1. The CDR3 has 16 residues. From germline, CDR1 is MNHEY and CDR2 SMNVEV (reference sequence). With V trimmed by 4 bases and J by 3 bases, 9 bases remained unmatched.

The sample holds a few counts of this clonotype. The chain links TRBV12-3 or TRBV12-4 to TRBJ2-3; 9 positions match TRBD2. The CDR3 runs to 15 residues. With 2 bases clipped from V and 1 base from J, the junction kept 1 base outside the gene matches. Here the CDR3 DNA reads TGTGCCAGCAGTTTAATAGCGGGGGGCACAGATACGCAGTATTTT. Protein product: CASSLIAGGTDTQYF.

J is TRBJ2-1 and V is TRBV27; D remains unclear. Trimming pared 0 bases from V and 10 bases from J, leaving 16 bases between. The CDR3 is 15 amino acids. CDR1 and CDR2 from the germline V gene are MNHEY and SMNVEV (reference sequence). The CDR3 reads CASSLSIAGGLEQFF. CDR3 DNA sequence: TGTGCCAGCAGTTTATCCATCGCCGGCGGTTTGGAGCAGTTCTTC.

CDR3 bases: TGCAGTGCTTACACGGGCGTCAGCTCCTACGAGCAGTACTTC. Translation: CSAYTGVSSYEQYF. This chain joins TRBV20-1 and TRBJ2-7; no reliable D call. Trimming left V 5 bases short and J 0 bases short, with 14 bases between. This CDR3 spans 14 amino acids. From germline, CDR1 is DFQATT and CDR2 SNEGSKA (reference sequence).